These T cell receptor beta chains were read from a single sample in a study of identical twins. TCRdb reprocessed the 5' RACE reads with MiXCR, giving one entry per CDR3 protein. The sample contains about 330,000 distinct CDR3 sequences, about 12% of which appear only once. The sample was also linked to a second study, of yellow fever vaccine responses in identical twins.

Input material: CD8+ T cells sorted from blood. These receptors all stem from a woman between 18 and 29 years old in good health. Each CDR3 is given with its conserved first and last residue. The D gene is left open where the match is weak. Not all rows give a size; the values are once, few, many and, for expanded clones, a class.

CDR3	DNA	D	V	size	J
CASSRQGAYEQYF	TGCGCCAGCAGCCGGCAGGGGGCATACGAGCAGTACTTC	TRBD1	TRBV4-1	.	TRBJ2-7
CASSLRGSETQYF	TGTGCCAGCAGCTTACGGGGGTCGGAGACCCAGTACTTC	.	TRBV13	.	TRBJ2-5
CSARDTLAGAYTDTQYF	TGCAGTGCTAGAGATACCCTAGCGGGGGCCTACACAGATACGCAGTATTTT	TRBD2	TRBV20-1	.	TRBJ2-3
CASSEYPGQYGYTF	TGTGCCAGCAGTGAATACCCGGGACAGTATGGCTACACCTTC	TRBD1	TRBV25-1	few	TRBJ1-2
CASSSRTSGDRNEQFF	TGTGCCAGCAGCTCAAGGACTAGCGGGGACCGGAATGAGCAGTTCTTC	TRBD2	TRBV11-2	.	TRBJ2-1
CATGASYEQYF	TGTGCCACCGGGGCCTCCTACGAGCAGTACTTC	.	TRBV10-3	many	TRBJ2-7
CSVELGDSSYEQYF	TGCAGCGTTGAATTAGGGGATTCTTCCTACGAGCAGTACTTC	.	TRBV29-1	.	TRBJ2-7
CASSSQPQAGANTEAFF	TGTGCCAGCAGCTCCCAACCTCAGGCGGGGGCGAACACTGAAGCTTTCTTT	.	TRBV7-8	.	TRBJ1-1
CASSLYLEVYEQYF	TGTGCCAGCAGCTTATACTTGGAGGTCTACGAGCAGTACTTC	.	TRBV28	few	TRBJ2-7
CASTFANYGYTF	TGTGCCAGCACTTTCGCTAACTATGGCTACACCTTC	.	TRBV13	.	TRBJ1-2
CASSKEGGQANPATNEKLFF	TGTGCCAGCAGCAAAGAAGGGGGACAGGCTAACCCGGCAACTAATGAAAAACTGTTTTTT	.	TRBV21-1	.	TRBJ1-4
CASSLGRVRSPLHF	TGTGCCAGCAGCTTGGGGAGAGTCCGTTCACCCCTCCACTTT	.	TRBV5-5	.	TRBJ1-6
CASSLLGLTYEQYF	TGTGCCAGCAGTTTATTGGGACTCACCTACGAGCAGTACTTC	.	TRBV12-3/TRBV12-4	.	TRBJ2-7
CATSREGRLAVTDTQYF	TGTGCCACCAGCAGAGAAGGGAGACTAGCTGTCACAGATACGCAGTATTTT	TRBD2	TRBV15	.	TRBJ2-3
CSVPRGGANEKLFF	TGCAGCGTTCCACGGGGGGGGGCGAATGAAAAACTGTTTTTT	.	TRBV29-1	few	TRBJ1-4
CASSFGGARNEQFF	TGTGCCAGCAGTTTCGGGGGGGCGCGGAATGAGCAGTTCTTC	TRBD2	TRBV12-3/TRBV12-4	few	TRBJ2-1
CASSQDGSEAFF	TGTGCCAGCAGCCAAGATGGGAGTGAAGCTTTCTTT	.	TRBV3-1	many	TRBJ1-1
CATSGSRGRGTEAFF	TGTGCCACCAGTGGCTCCCGGGGGAGGGGGACTGAAGCTTTCTTT	.	TRBV15	few	TRBJ1-1
CASSDNRGVDYGYTF	TGTGCCAGCAGCGATAACAGGGGAGTTGACTATGGCTACACCTTC	TRBD1	TRBV9	few	TRBJ1-2
CASSLIGAASYNEQFF	TGTGCCAGCAGCTTAATAGGAGCCGCCTCCTACAATGAGCAGTTCTTC	.	TRBV7-3	.	TRBJ2-1
CASGPGTSPHEQFF	TGTGCTAGTGGTCCCGGGACTAGCCCCCATGAGCAGTTCTTC	TRBD2	TRBV12-5	.	TRBJ2-1
CASSVDGLPYQPQHF	TGTGCCAGCAGCGTAGATGGATTACCTTATCAGCCCCAGCATTTT	.	TRBV9	.	TRBJ1-5
CSARALEGAREQYF	TGCAGTGCTAGAGCCCTCGAGGGGGCTCGGGAGCAGTACTTC	TRBD1	TRBV20-1	few	TRBJ2-7
CASSDLADSTDTQYF	TGTGCCAGCAGTGATCTGGCGGATAGCACAGATACGCAGTATTTT	.	TRBV25-1	.	TRBJ2-3
CASSAHRDGEAFF	TGTGCCAGCAGTGCTCACAGGGATGGTGAAGCTTTCTTT	.	TRBV12-3/TRBV12-4	.	TRBJ1-1
CASSIRTDLYEQYF	TGTGCCAGTAGTATCCGGACGGACCTCTACGAGCAGTACTTC	.	TRBV19	few	TRBJ2-7
CASSFAGTGGDGYTF	TGTGCCAGCAGCTTTGCCGGGACAGGGGGGGATGGCTACACCTTC	TRBD1	TRBV6-1	many	TRBJ1-2
CATSDRGLVQETQYF	TGTGCCACCAGTGACAGGGGGCTCGTCCAAGAGACCCAGTACTTC	TRBD1	TRBV24-1	.	TRBJ2-5
CASSSTGGDTGELFF	TGTGCCAGCAGTTCGACAGGGGGGGACACCGGGGAGCTGTTTTTT	TRBD1	TRBV6-5	few	TRBJ2-2
CASSLREQGARQPQHF	TGTGCCAGCAGCCTGAGAGAACAGGGGGCGCGACAGCCCCAGCATTTT	TRBD1	TRBV5-8	few	TRBJ1-5
CASSGVGEGTQYF	TGTGCCAGCAGTGGGGTAGGGGAAGGGACCCAGTACTTC	.	TRBV2	.	TRBJ2-5
CASNLGETKNIQYF	TGTGCCAGCAACCTTGGGGAGACCAAAAACATTCAGTACTTC	.	TRBV12-3/TRBV12-4	.	TRBJ2-4
CASSLGVVGEQFF	TGTGCCAGCAGCTTAGGCGTGGTGGGTGAGCAGTTCTTC	.	TRBV7-2	many	TRBJ2-1
CATSDFQAGREETQYF	TGTGCCACCAGTGATTTTCAAGCAGGGCGGGAGGAGACCCAGTACTTC	TRBD2	TRBV24-1	few	TRBJ2-5
CASRGQGAAEAFF	TGTGCCAGCAGGGGACAGGGGGCAGCCGAAGCTTTCTTT	TRBD1	TRBV2	few	TRBJ1-1
CASRTPGPGADTQYF	TGTGCCAGCAGGACCCCGGGCCCGGGGGCGGATACGCAGTATTTT	.	TRBV7-8	.	TRBJ2-3
CASQDRVSAEQYF	TGTGCCAGTCAAGACAGGGTTTCTGCCGAGCAGTACTTC	TRBD1	TRBV6-1	.	TRBJ2-7
CSARAVDSYEQYF	TGCAGTGCTAGAGCGGTAGACTCCTACGAGCAGTACTTC	.	TRBV20-1	few	TRBJ2-7
CASRLGVNTGELFF	TGTGCCAGCAGGCTAGGGGTTAACACCGGGGAGCTGTTTTTT	.	TRBV27	.	TRBJ2-2
CASSAGDEKLFF	TGTGCCAGCAGCGCAGGTGATGAAAAACTGTTTTTT	.	TRBV9	few	TRBJ1-4
CASSEAGTGPYNEQFF	TGTGCCAGCAGTGAAGCAGGGACAGGACCGTACAATGAGCAGTTCTTC	TRBD1	TRBV2	few	TRBJ2-1
CASSPVGGPRTTTDTQYF	TGTGCCAGCAGCCCGGTAGGAGGCCCGAGGACCACCACAGATACGCAGTATTTT	.	TRBV4-2	few	TRBJ2-3
CASSARQGPETQYF	TGTGCCAGCAGCGCCCGACAGGGGCCGGAGACCCAGTACTTC	TRBD1	TRBV7-9	few	TRBJ2-5
CASSPGQAYEQYF	TGTGCCAGCAGCCCCGGACAGGCCTACGAGCAGTACTTC	TRBD1	TRBV12-3/TRBV12-4	many	TRBJ2-7
CASSSDRGSGTGELFF	TGTGCCAGCAGCTCCGACAGGGGATCCGGCACCGGGGAGCTGTTTTTT	TRBD1	TRBV7-8	.	TRBJ2-2
CASSLSRQLFSYGYTF	TGTGCCAGCAGCTTAAGCCGACAGCTATTCTCCTATGGCTACACCTTC	.	TRBV7-8	.	TRBJ1-2
CASSPLYRTGSNYGYTF	TGTGCCAGCAGTCCGTTATACCGGACAGGGAGTAACTATGGCTACACCTTC	TRBD1	TRBV27	few	TRBJ1-2
CASSQLGYNEQFF	TGCGCCAGCAGCCAACTGGGTTACAATGAGCAGTTCTTC	.	TRBV4-1	few	TRBJ2-1
CASSFVGGSTDTQYF	TGTGCCAGCAGCTTTGTCGGCGGGAGCACAGATACGCAGTATTTT	.	TRBV7-6	few	TRBJ2-3
CASSPTGTETQYF	TGTGCCAGCAGCCCCACAGGGACGGAGACCCAGTACTTC	.	TRBV7-9	.	TRBJ2-5
CACSFLAGGPYEQFF	TGTGCCTGCAGTTTTCTAGCGGGGGGGCCATATGAGCAGTTCTTC	TRBD2	TRBV12-3/TRBV12-4	once	TRBJ2-1
CASSLGLPSSYEQYF	TGTGCCAGCAGTTTAGGACTCCCGAGCTCCTACGAGCAGTACTTC	.	TRBV27	.	TRBJ2-7
CASSDSGLAGVYEQYF	TGTGCCAGCAGCGACTCGGGACTAGCGGGAGTCTACGAGCAGTACTTC	TRBD2	TRBV7-9	few	TRBJ2-7
CATSEGGQTNEKLFF	TGTGCCACCAGCGAGGGGGGACAGACAAATGAAAAACTGTTTTTT	TRBD1	TRBV15	.	TRBJ1-4
CASSDPRLSSYNEQFF	TGTGCCAGCAGTGACCCCCGGCTCAGCTCCTACAATGAGCAGTTCTTC	.	TRBV2	.	TRBJ2-1